A selection of T cell receptor beta chains follows, all from one sample in a study of technical replicates of blood from a handful of donors. The data were produced by immunoSEQ multiplex PCR, yet TCRdb's version contains in-frame clones alone and is incomplete. The sample contains tens of thousands of clones, about 94% of which appear only once. Sequences were obtained from T cells isolated from PBMCs. All receptors derive from a human donor in good health. CDR3s include the opening cysteine and the closing phenylalanine or tryptophan. Each record gives: D gene, clone size, J gene, V gene, CDR3 protein, CDR3 DNA. A D gene is named only where the DNA matches it firmly. Expanded clones are given a class, and other clones once, few, many or no size at all.

D: .
size: .
J: TRBJ2-7
V: TRBV5-8
CDR3: CASSWTGEQYF
DNA: TGTGCCAGCAGCTGGACGGGGGAGCAGTACTTC

D: .
size: .
J: TRBJ1-2
V: TRBV5-1
CDR3: CASRLPYRGANYGYTF
DNA: TGCGCCAGCAGGTTGCCTTATAGGGGCGCGAACTATGGCTACACCTTC

D: TRBD1
size: .
J: TRBJ1-2
V: TRBV11-2
CDR3: CASSRQGYGYTF
DNA: TGTGCCAGCAGCAGACAGGGCTATGGCTACACCTTC

D: .
size: once
J: TRBJ2-7
V: TRBV5-6
CDR3: CASSWLSPPVEQYF
DNA: TGTGCCAGCAGCTGGTTATCGCCTCCGGTCGAGCAGTACTTC

D: .
size: .
J: TRBJ1-1
V: TRBV7-2
CDR3: CASSLGGGEAFF
DNA: TGTGCCAGCAGCTTAGGGGGGGGAGAAGCTTTCTTT

D: .
size: .
J: TRBJ2-7
V: TRBV5-5
CDR3: CASSLGFSAGTYEQYF
DNA: TGTGCCAGCAGCTTGGGATTTTCGGCAGGCACCTACGAGCAGTACTTC

D: TRBD2
size: .
J: TRBJ2-3
V: TRBV25-1
CDR3: CASSEYSGSPTDTQYF
DNA: TGTGCCAGCAGTGAATATAGCGGGAGTCCCACAGATACGCAGTATTTT

D: .
size: .
J: TRBJ1-4
V: TRBV5-4
CDR3: CASSPDSFNEKLFF
DNA: TGTGCCAGCAGCCCTGACAGCTTCAATGAAAAACTGTTTTTT

D: TRBD1
size: .
J: TRBJ2-3
V: TRBV28
CDR3: CASSSPDRGLSDTQYF
DNA: TGTGCCAGCAGTTCCCCAGACAGGGGGCTGTCAGATACGCAGTATTTT

D: .
size: once
J: TRBJ1-2
V: TRBV7-7
CDR3: CASRITGSLGYTF
DNA: TGTGCCAGCAGAATTACCGGTTCCCTTGGCTACACCTTC

D: TRBD2
size: .
J: TRBJ2-7
V: TRBV7-2
CDR3: CASSSGLADYEQYF
DNA: TGTGCCAGCAGTTCCGGACTAGCGGACTACGAGCAGTACTTC

D: .
size: .
J: TRBJ1-5
V: TRBV19
CDR3: CASSIAVNQPQHF
DNA: TGTGCCAGTAGTATCGCAGTCAATCAGCCCCAGCATTTT

D: .
size: once
J: TRBJ2-3
V: TRBV29-1
CDR3: CSVDSVADTQYF
DNA: TGCAGCGTTGACTCGGTCGCAGATACGCAGTATTTT

D: TRBD1
size: .
J: TRBJ1-5
V: TRBV19
CDR3: CASKSPDRGLDQPQHF
DNA: TGTGCCAGTAAAAGTCCGGACAGGGGGTTGGATCAGCCCCAGCATTTT

D: .
size: .
J: TRBJ2-6
V: TRBV5-4
CDR3: CASSRSSGANVLTF
DNA: TGTGCCAGCAGCCGGAGCTCTGGGGCCAACGTCCTGACTTTC

D: TRBD1
size: .
J: TRBJ1-4
V: TRBV5-8
CDR3: CASSLGTGGITNEKLFF
DNA: TGTGCCAGCAGCTTGGGGACAGGGGGGATCACTAATGAAAAACTGTTTTTT

D: TRBD2
size: .
J: TRBJ2-1
V: TRBV27
CDR3: CASRGTSGSIGALNEQFF
DNA: TGTGCCAGCCGCGGGACTAGCGGGAGTATTGGGGCACTCAATGAGCAGTTCTTC

D: TRBD2
size: .
J: TRBJ2-4
V: TRBV14
CDR3: CASSQGGAKNIQYF
DNA: TGTGCCAGCAGCCAGGGGGGGGCCAAAAACATTCAGTACTTC

D: TRBD2
size: .
J: TRBJ2-1
V: TRBV6-4
CDR3: CASSDSFTSGNNEQFF
DNA: TGTGCCAGCAGTGACTCTTTCACTAGCGGTAATAATGAGCAGTTCTTC

D: .
size: once
J: TRBJ2-7
V: TRBV2
CDR3: CASRLVYEQYF
DNA: TGTGCCAGTCGCCTAGTGTACGAGCAGTACTTC

D: TRBD1
size: .
J: TRBJ1-4
V: TRBV5-4
CDR3: CASSSKTGPGEKLFF
DNA: TGTGCCAGCAGCTCTAAGACAGGGCCTGGGGAAAAACTGTTTTTT

D: .
size: .
J: TRBJ1-2
V: TRBV6-4
CDR3: CASSPAPGFTLVYTF
DNA: TGTGCCAGCAGTCCCGCCCCAGGGTTTACGCTTGTCTACACCTTC

D: .
size: .
J: TRBJ1-2
V: TRBV5-4
CDR3: CASSLDFQALTGYTF
DNA: TGTGCCAGCAGCTTGGATTTTCAGGCCCTTACTGGCTACACCTTC

D: .
size: .
J: TRBJ2-7
V: TRBV6-5
CDR3: CASSSTRRPYEQYF
DNA: TGTGCCAGCAGCTCCACGAGGAGACCCTACGAGCAGTACTTC

D: TRBD1
size: .
J: TRBJ2-7
V: TRBV4-3
CDR3: CASSQDRGKLEQYF
DNA: TGCGCCAGCAGCCAAGACAGGGGGAAGCTAGAGCAGTACTTC

D: TRBD2
size: .
J: TRBJ2-5
V: TRBV10-3
CDR3: CAISPSGAQETQYF
DNA: TGTGCCATCAGTCCTAGCGGAGCACAAGAGACCCAGTACTTC

D: TRBD1
size: .
J: TRBJ1-2
V: TRBV28
CDR3: CASSLIGQGRNYGYTF
DNA: TGTGCCAGCAGTTTAATCGGACAGGGGAGGAACTATGGCTACACCTTC

D: TRBD1
size: .
J: TRBJ1-3
V: TRBV23-1
CDR3: CASSPGQDSGNTIYF
DNA: TGCGCCAGCAGCCCGGGACAGGACTCTGGAAACACCATATATTTT

D: .
size: once
J: TRBJ2-3
V: TRBV9
CDR3: CASSVGGAETDTQYF
DNA: TGTGCCAGCAGCGTAGGTGGAGCAGAGACAGATACGCAGTATTTT

D: TRBD2
size: .
J: TRBJ2-5
V: TRBV7-3
CDR3: CASSSLAGGVETQYF
DNA: TGTGCCAGCAGCTCCCTAGCGGGAGGGGTCGAGACCCAGTACTTC

D: .
size: .
J: TRBJ2-3
V: TRBV7-2
CDR3: CASSKGVNTDTQYF
DNA: TGTGCCAGCAGCAAGGGAGTAAACACAGATACGCAGTATTTT

D: .
size: .
J: TRBJ2-5
V: TRBV6-5
CDR3: CASRRGETQYF
DNA: TGTGCCAGCAGAAGAGGAGAGACCCAGTACTTC

D: TRBD1
size: .
J: TRBJ2-2
V: TRBV6-5
CDR3: CASSRQGMDTGELFF
DNA: TGTGCCAGCAGTCGACAGGGTATGGACACCGGGGAGCTGTTTTTT

D: .
size: .
J: TRBJ2-1
V: TRBV5-1
CDR3: CASSILSYNEQFF
DNA: TGCGCCAGCAGTATTTTATCCTACAATGAGCAGTTCTTC

D: .
size: .
J: TRBJ2-7
V: TRBV30
CDR3: CACIPAGLSYEQYF
DNA: TGTGCCTGCATTCCTGCGGGCCTATCCTACGAGCAGTACTTC

D: TRBD1
size: .
J: TRBJ1-2
V: TRBV27
CDR3: CASSPGQGVYGYTF
DNA: TGTGCCAGCAGCCCGGGACAGGGGGTCTATGGCTACACCTTC

D: TRBD2
size: .
J: TRBJ2-2
V: TRBV7-2
CDR3: CASRRAGGSGELFF
DNA: TGTGCCAGCAGACGAGCGGGAGGGTCCGGGGAGCTGTTTTTT

D: .
size: .
J: TRBJ1-2
V: TRBV29-1
CDR3: CSVERFFSGGDYGYTF
DNA: TGCAGCGTTGAACGTTTTTTTAGCGGCGGCGACTATGGCTACACCTTC

D: TRBD1
size: .
J: TRBJ2-7
V: TRBV5-6
CDR3: CASSLGQGASQQYF
DNA: TGTGCCAGCAGCTTGGGACAGGGGGCTTCCCAGCAGTACTTC

D: .
size: .
J: TRBJ1-4
V: TRBV9
CDR3: CASSSTGGNEKLFF
DNA: TGTGCCAGCAGCTCGACCGGGGGGAATGAAAAACTGTTTTTT

D: .
size: .
J: TRBJ1-3
V: TRBV9
CDR3: CASSAPGESGNTIYF
DNA: TGTGCCAGCAGCGCCCCCGGGGAGTCTGGAAACACCATATATTTT